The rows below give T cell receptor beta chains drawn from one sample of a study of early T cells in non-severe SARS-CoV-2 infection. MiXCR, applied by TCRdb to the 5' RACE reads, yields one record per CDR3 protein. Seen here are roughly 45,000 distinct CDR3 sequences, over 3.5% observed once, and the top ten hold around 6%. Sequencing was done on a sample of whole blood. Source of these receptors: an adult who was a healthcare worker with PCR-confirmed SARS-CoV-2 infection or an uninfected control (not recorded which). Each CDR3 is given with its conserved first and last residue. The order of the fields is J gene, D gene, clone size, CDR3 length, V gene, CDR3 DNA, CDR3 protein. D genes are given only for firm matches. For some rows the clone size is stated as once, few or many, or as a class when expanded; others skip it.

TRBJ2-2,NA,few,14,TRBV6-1,TGTGCCAGCTCCAGGGCGGTAAACACCGGGGAGCTGTTTTTT,CASSRAVNTGELFF
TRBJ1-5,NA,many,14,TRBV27,TGTGCCAGCAGTCTAACAGGTAGCAATCAGCCCCAGCATTTT,CASSLTGSNQPQHF
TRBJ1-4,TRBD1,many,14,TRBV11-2,TGTGCCAGCAGCGTGGGACAGGGCAAGGAAAAACTGTTTTTT,CASSVGQGKEKLFF
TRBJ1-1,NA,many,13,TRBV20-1,TGCAGTGCTAGTCGTGGGGCCGACACTGAAGCTTTCTTT,CSASRGADTEAFF
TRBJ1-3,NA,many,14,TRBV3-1,TGTGCCAGCAGCCAAGTGTCTGCTGGAAACACCATATATTTT,CASSQVSAGNTIYF
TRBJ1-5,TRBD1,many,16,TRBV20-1,TGCAGTGCTAGCCCCCGGACAGGGCATAGCAATCAGCCCCAGCATTTT,CSASPRTGHSNQPQHF
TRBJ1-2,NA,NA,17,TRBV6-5,TGTGCCAGCAGTTACATACTTCCAGACGGGGAGAAGGAAGGCTACACCTTC,CASSYILPDGEKEGYTF
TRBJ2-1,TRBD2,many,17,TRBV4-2,TGTGCCAGCAGTCGAACCTTTAGCGGGGGGGCCGCCAATGAGCAGTTCTTC,CASSRTFSGGAANEQFF
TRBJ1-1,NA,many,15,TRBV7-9,TGTGCCAGCAGCTCCCCCCTCGGCACGAACACTGAAGCTTTCTTT,CASSSPLGTNTEAFF
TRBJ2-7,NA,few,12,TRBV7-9,TGTGCCAACAGCTGGGACACCAGCGAGCAGTACTTC,CANSWDTSEQYF
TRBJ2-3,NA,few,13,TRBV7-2,TGTGCCAGCAGCCTGACCGGCACAGATACGCAGTATTTT,CASSLTGTDTQYF
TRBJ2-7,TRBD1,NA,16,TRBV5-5,TGTGCCAGCAGCTCTACTCCCTCGGGACAGCCCTACGAGCAGTACTTC,CASSSTPSGQPYEQYF
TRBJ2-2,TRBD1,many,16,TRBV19,TGTGCCAGTAGTAGCAAGACAGGGGTGGACACCGGGGAGCTGTTTTTT,CASSSKTGVDTGELFF
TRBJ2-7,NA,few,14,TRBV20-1,TGCAGTGCCAACAAAGTGGGTAGCTCCTACGAGCAGTACTTC,CSANKVGSSYEQYF
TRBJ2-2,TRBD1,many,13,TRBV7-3,TGTGCCAGCAGCCTCCCAGGGGGCAGGGAGCTGTTTTTT,CASSLPGGRELFF
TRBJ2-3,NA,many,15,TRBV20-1,TGCAGTGCTAACCACCCCGGCGGGGTCACAGATACGCAGTATTTT,CSANHPGGVTDTQYF
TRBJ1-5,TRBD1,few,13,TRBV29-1,TGCAGCGTGGGGACAGGGGGGAATCAGCCCCAGCATTTT,CSVGTGGNQPQHF
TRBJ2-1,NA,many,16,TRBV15,TGTGCCACCAGCAGAGATATCGGACACAGCGGGAATGAGCAGTTCTTC,CATSRDIGHSGNEQFF
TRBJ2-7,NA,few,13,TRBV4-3,TGCGCCAGCAGCTCTACGGGCGGGGCCGAGCAGTACTTC,CASSSTGGAEQYF
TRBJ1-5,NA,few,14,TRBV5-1,TGCGCCAGCAGCTTGGAGGGGGGCAATCAGCCCCAGCATTTT,CASSLEGGNQPQHF
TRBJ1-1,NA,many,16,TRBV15,TGTGCCACCAGCAGAGTAACGGGATCTACCCACACTGAAGCTTTCTTT,CATSRVTGSTHTEAFF
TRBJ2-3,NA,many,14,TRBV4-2,TGTGCCAGCAGCCAACTAGGTGTTCCAGATACGCAGTATTTT,CASSQLGVPDTQYF
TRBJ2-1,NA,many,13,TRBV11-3,TGTGCCAGCAGCTTTAACAGTTACAATGAGCAGTTCTTC,CASSFNSYNEQFF
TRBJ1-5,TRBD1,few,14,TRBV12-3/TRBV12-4,TGTGCCAGCAGCAAACAGGGGGGGAATCAGCCCCAGCATTTT,CASSKQGGNQPQHF
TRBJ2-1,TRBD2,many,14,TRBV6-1,TGTGCCAGCAGTTTAGCGGGGCGATACAATGAGCAGTTCTTC,CASSLAGRYNEQFF
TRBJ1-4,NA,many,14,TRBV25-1,TGTGCCAGTAGCGGACAGCCAACTAATGAAAAACTGTTTTTT,CASSGQPTNEKLFF
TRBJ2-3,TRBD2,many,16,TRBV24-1,TGTGCCACCAGTGAAGGGACTAGCGATTACACAGATACGCAGTATTTT,CATSEGTSDYTDTQYF
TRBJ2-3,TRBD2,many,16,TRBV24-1,TGTGCCACCAGTGATGCGACTAGCGGGGGCACAGATACGCAGTATTTT,CATSDATSGGTDTQYF
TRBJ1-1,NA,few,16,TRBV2,TGTGCCAGCAGTGAAGACCGGACTTCTGTGAACACTGAAGCTTTCTTT,CASSEDRTSVNTEAFF
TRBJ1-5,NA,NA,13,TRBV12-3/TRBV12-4,TGTGCCAGCAGTCCCAGGGAAGGACAGCCCCAGCATTTT,CASSPREGQPQHF
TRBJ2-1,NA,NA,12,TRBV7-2,TGTGCCAGCAGACAGGATCGCAATGAGCAGTTCTTC,CASRQDRNEQFF
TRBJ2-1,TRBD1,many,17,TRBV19,TGTGCCAGTAGTAGGGGACAGCGGAATTCTAATCCCGCTCTTCAGTTCTTC,CASSRGQRNSNPALQFF
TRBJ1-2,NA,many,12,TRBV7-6,TGTGCCAGCAGCTATACAGGGTATGGCTACACCTTC,CASSYTGYGYTF
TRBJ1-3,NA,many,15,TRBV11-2,TGTGCCAGCAGCTTAGACAGGAACTCTGGAAACACCATATATTTT,CASSLDRNSGNTIYF
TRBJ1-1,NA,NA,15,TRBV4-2,TGTGCCAGCAGCCTACAGCGTGGGGGGGGCACTGAAGCTTTCTTT,CASSLQRGGGTEAFF
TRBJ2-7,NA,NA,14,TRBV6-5,TGTGCCAGCAGTTACTTTGCAGGGTCCTACGAGCAGTACTTC,CASSYFAGSYEQYF
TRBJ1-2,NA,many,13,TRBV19,TGTGCCAGTAGCCCGGCGGGTGACTATGGCTACACCTTC,CASSPAGDYGYTF
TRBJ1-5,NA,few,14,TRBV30,TGTGCCTGGAATCAGGGGTATAGCAATCAGCCCCAGCATTTT,CAWNQGYSNQPQHF
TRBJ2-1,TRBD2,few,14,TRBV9,TGTGCCAGCAGCGTATTTGGACTAGACAATGAGCAGTTCTTC,CASSVFGLDNEQFF
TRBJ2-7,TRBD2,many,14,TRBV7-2,TGTGCCAGCAGCCCTGGAACTAGCGGGGTCGAGCAGTACTTC,CASSPGTSGVEQYF
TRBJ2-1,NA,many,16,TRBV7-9,TGTGCCAGCAGCTTGCGGACAGCCGGGGACGACAATGAGCAGTTCTTC,CASSLRTAGDDNEQFF
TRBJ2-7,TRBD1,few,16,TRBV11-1,TGTGCCAGCAGCCTAGGACCGGACAGGGGGCGGTACGAGCAGTACTTC,CASSLGPDRGRYEQYF
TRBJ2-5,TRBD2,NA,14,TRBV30,TGTGCCTGGACTAGCGGATTGTACCAAGAGACCCAGTACTTC,CAWTSGLYQETQYF
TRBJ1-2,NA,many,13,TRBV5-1,TGCGCCAGCAGCTTTCAAGGGGAGGATGGCTACACCTTC,CASSFQGEDGYTF
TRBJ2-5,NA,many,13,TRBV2,TGTGCCAGCAGTGAAAACAGGAGGGAGACCCAGTACTTC,CASSENRRETQYF
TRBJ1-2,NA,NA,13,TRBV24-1,TGTGCCACCAGTGATGGGGCGGGGTATGGCTACACCTTC,CATSDGAGYGYTF
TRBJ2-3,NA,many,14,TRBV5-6,TGTGCCAGCAGCTCTCTAGGGGGCACAGATACGCAGTATTTT,CASSSLGGTDTQYF
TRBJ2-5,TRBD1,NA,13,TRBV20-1,TGCAGTGCTAGGGACAGGGGGCAAGAGACCCAGTACTTC,CSARDRGQETQYF
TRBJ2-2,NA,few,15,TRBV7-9,TGTGCCAGCAGCTTAGGCCGGGCTGACGCCGGGGAGCTGTTTTTT,CASSLGRADAGELFF
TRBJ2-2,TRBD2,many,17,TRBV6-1,TGTGCCAGCAGCCCATCGGTGACTAGCGCGAACACCGGGGAGCTGTTTTTT,CASSPSVTSANTGELFF
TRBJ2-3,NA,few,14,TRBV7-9,TGTGCCAGCAGCTTAGAGGCGGGCACAGATACGCAGTATTTT,CASSLEAGTDTQYF
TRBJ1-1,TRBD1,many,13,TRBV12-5,TGTGCTAGTGGTCAGGGGGGAAGCACTGAAGCTTTCTTT,CASGQGGSTEAFF
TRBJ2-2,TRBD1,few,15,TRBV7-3,TGTGCCAGCAGCCCGAGACAGGGCTCCACCGGGGAGCTGTTTTTT,CASSPRQGSTGELFF
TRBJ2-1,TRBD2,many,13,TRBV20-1,TGCAGTGCTACTAGCGGGATTTACAATGAGCAGTTCTTC,CSATSGIYNEQFF
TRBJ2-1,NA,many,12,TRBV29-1,TGCAGCGTAGCCACTAGCCCCGTTGAGCAGTTCTTC,CSVATSPVEQFF
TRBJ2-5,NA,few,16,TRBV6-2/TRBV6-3,TGTGCCAGCAGTACCGATTCGACAGATTACCAAGAGACCCAGTACTTC,CASSTDSTDYQETQYF
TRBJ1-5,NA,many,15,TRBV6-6,TGTGCCAGCAGTTATGGCCTACTCAGTAATCAGCCCCAGCATTTT,CASSYGLLSNQPQHF
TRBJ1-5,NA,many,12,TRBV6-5,TGTGCCAGCAGTAATAGCAATCAGCCCCAGCATTTT,CASSNSNQPQHF
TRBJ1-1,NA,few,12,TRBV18,TGTGCCAGCTCACAGTTGAACACTGAAGCTTTCTTT,CASSQLNTEAFF
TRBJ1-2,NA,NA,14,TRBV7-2,TGTGCCAGCAGCTTAGCGAGAGTAGACTCTGGCTACACCTTC,CASSLARVDSGYTF